These T cell receptor beta chains were read from a single sample in a study of blood T cell repertoires in COVID-19. TCRdb keeps only in-frame clones here, not all; method: immunoSEQ multiplex PCR. The table has about 250,000 clones, approximately 85% seen once. The specimen sequenced was peripheral blood. All receptors derive from a woman over 75 with COVID-19, enrolled during active disease. The CDR3 runs from the conserved cysteine through the conserved F or W. A D gene is named only where the DNA matches it firmly. Some rows mark clone size as missing; the rest say once, few, many or name a class of expanded clone.

>TRBJ1-6|-|TRBD1|TRBV28
TGTGCCAGCAGTTCTGGGGGACAGGGGAATTCACCCCTCCACTTT
CASSSGGQGNSPLHF
>TRBJ1-4|few|-|TRBV11-2
TGTGCCAGCAGCTTAGACGACGGGACTAAGGAAAAACTGTTTTTT
CASSLDDGTKEKLFF
>TRBJ1-5|-|TRBD1|TRBV10-3
TGTGCCATCAGTGAATCTCGACAGGGGTGGAATCAGCCCCAGCATTTT
CAISESRQGWNQPQHF
>TRBJ1-1|-|TRBD1|TRBV19
TGTGCCAGTAGTATGCGGACAGGGTCGGGAGCTTTCTTT
CASSMRTGSGAFF
>TRBJ1-4|-|-|TRBV2
TGTGCCAGCAGGGAGCGACCCGACAATGAAAAACTGTTTTTT
CASRERPDNEKLFF
>TRBJ2-3|few|-|TRBV2
TGTGCCAGCAGAGAAACGGGAGAGGGTACGCAGTATTTT
CASRETGEGTQYF
>TRBJ1-2|-|TRBD1|TRBV5-4
TGTGCCAGCAGCTTACAGGGGATGACTAACTATGGCTACACCTTC
CASSLQGMTNYGYTF
>TRBJ2-3|-|-|TRBV9
TGTGCCAGCAGCAGAGAACCCTTGGATACGCAGTATTTT
CASSREPLDTQYF
>TRBJ2-3|-|-|TRBV3-1/TRBV3-2
TGTGCCAGCAGAAGCTCAGGGACAGATACGCAGTATTTT
CASRSSGTDTQYF
>TRBJ1-5|-|-|TRBV6-6
TGTGCCAGCGAGGGGGGGAGGCAGCCCCAGCATTTT
CASEGGRQPQHF
>TRBJ2-2|-|TRBD2|TRBV6-6
TGTGCCAGCAATCTACTAGCGGGGGGGCGCACCGGGGAGCTGTTTTTT
CASNLLAGGRTGELFF
>TRBJ1-1|-|-|TRBV7-9
TGTGCCAGCAGCTTAGTTCGGGTTTTCGACACTGAAGCTTTCTTT
CASSLVRVFDTEAFF
>TRBJ2-3|-|TRBD2|TRBV4-2
TGTGCCAGCAGCCAAGATCCAGCGGGGGGGCAAGATACGCAGTATTTT
CASSQDPAGGQDTQYF
>TRBJ2-1|once|TRBD2|TRBV5-4
TGTGCCAGCAGCCTCAGCGGGGGGTTCTACAATGAGCAGTTCTTC
CASSLSGGFYNEQFF
>TRBJ1-1|-|TRBD1|TRBV3-1/TRBV3-2
TGTGCCAGCAGCCATTGGGACAGGGTTGGTGAAGCTTTCTTT
CASSHWDRVGEAFF
>TRBJ1-1|-|-|TRBV5-1
TGCGCCAGCAGCTATTCCGAGGAGTACACTGAAGCTTTCTTT
CASSYSEEYTEAFF
>TRBJ1-2|-|TRBD1|TRBV3-1/TRBV3-2
TGTGCCAGCAGCCTACAGGGGGCCCCTTACTATGGCTACACCTTC
CASSLQGAPYYGYTF
>TRBJ1-1|-|-|TRBV13
TGTGCCAGCAGCTTAACAGTCACGGCTGAAGCTTTCTTT
CASSLTVTAEAFF
>TRBJ2-1|-|-|TRBV2
TGTGCCAGCAGGGGGGGACAGTCGGGGAATGAGCAGTTCTTC
CASRGGQSGNEQFF
>TRBJ2-3|-|-|TRBV29-1
TGCAGCGTTGATGGGGCAAGCACAGATACGCAGTATTTT
CSVDGASTDTQYF
>TRBJ2-5|-|TRBD1|TRBV28
TGTGCCAGCAGTTTACAGGGGGCAGAGACCCAGTACTTC
CASSLQGAETQYF
>TRBJ1-3|-|TRBD1|TRBV6-5
TGTGCCAGCAGGAAGACAGGGAGTGGAAACACCATATATTTT
CASRKTGSGNTIYF
>TRBJ1-5|-|TRBD1|TRBV19
TGTGCCAGTAGTGCGGGACAGCTTGGGAGTCAGCCCCAGCATTTT
CASSAGQLGSQPQHF
>TRBJ1-4|-|-|TRBV5-1
TGCGCCAGCAGCTTGAGAGGTGCAACTAATGAAAAACTGTTTTTT
CASSLRGATNEKLFF
>TRBJ1-6|few|-|TRBV6-1
TGTGCCAGCAATCCGGCTAGCTCCTATAATTCACCCCTCCACTTT
CASNPASSYNSPLHF
>TRBJ2-3|once|-|TRBV5-5
TGTGCCAGCAGCGAGGGCACAGATACGCAGTATTTT
CASSEGTDTQYF
>TRBJ1-1|once|-|TRBV9
TGTGCCAGCAGCGAGGGGGTGTCTACTCACACTGAAGCTTTCTTT
CASSEGVSTHTEAFF
>TRBJ1-2|few|-|TRBV6-5
TGTGCCAGCACCGGGCAGGGTGGCTACACCTTC
CASTGQGGYTF
>TRBJ2-2|-|TRBD2|TRBV4-3
TGCGCCAGTGGAAAAAAGGGACTAGCGGGGGGGCTTGGCGGGGAGCTGTTTTTT
CASGKKGLAGGLGGELFF
>TRBJ2-3|-|-|TRBV9
TGTGCCAGCAGCGTAGTGGGCTCAGATACGCAGTATTTT
CASSVVGSDTQYF
>TRBJ2-7|-|-|TRBV7-2
TGTGCCAGCAGCGTTTTAGTTTCAGGGCCTCAGTACTTC
CASSVLVSGPQYF
>TRBJ2-3|-|TRBD2|TRBV30
TGTGCCTGGACTAGCGGGGGGGCCGTGGCAGATACGCAGTATTTT
CAWTSGGAVADTQYF
>TRBJ1-6|once|-|TRBV28
TGTGCCAGCACCCGGGGAGCCTCTAATTCACCCCTCCACTTT
CASTRGASNSPLHF
>TRBJ1-4|-|-|TRBV10-3
TGTGCCATCAGTGAGTCGACCGGGGAAAAACTGTTTTTT
CAISESTGEKLFF
>TRBJ2-1|once|-|TRBV5-1
TGCGCCAGCATCAAAGGGGGTTACAGTAACAATGAGCAGTTCTTC
CASIKGGYSNNEQFF